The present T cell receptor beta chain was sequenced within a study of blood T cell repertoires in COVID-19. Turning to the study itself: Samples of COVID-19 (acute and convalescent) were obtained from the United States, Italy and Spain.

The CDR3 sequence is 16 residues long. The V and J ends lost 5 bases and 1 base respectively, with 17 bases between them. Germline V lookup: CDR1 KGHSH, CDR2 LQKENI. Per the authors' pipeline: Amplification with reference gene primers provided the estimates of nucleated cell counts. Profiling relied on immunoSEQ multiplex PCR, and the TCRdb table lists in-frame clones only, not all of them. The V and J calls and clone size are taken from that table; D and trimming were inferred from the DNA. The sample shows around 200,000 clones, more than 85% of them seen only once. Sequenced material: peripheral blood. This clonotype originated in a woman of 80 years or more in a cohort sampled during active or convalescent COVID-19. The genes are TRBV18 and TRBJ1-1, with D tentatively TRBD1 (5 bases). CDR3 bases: TGTGCCAGCTCATTCCTAATGGGGACTAAGAACACTGAAGCTTTCTTT. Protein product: CASSFLMGTKNTEAFF.